The source of this T cell receptor (beta chain) is a study of neurological immune-mediated disorders. Study-level points and caveats: The greatest degree of TCR clonal expansion was observed in HTLV-1-associated myelopathy, with the lowest in multiple sclerosis, below that of healthy controls.

Germline CDR1 reads SGHAT; CDR2 reads FQNNGV. The CDR3 extends over 15 amino acids. With 0 bases removed from V and 3 bases from J, the gap between germline ends came to 12 bases. TCRdb re-analysed the 5' RACE reads in MiXCR, keeping a single row per CDR3 protein. The sample includes roughly 53,000 distinct CDR3 sequences, roughly 7.7% seen only once; the top ten take roughly 2%. Time point: longitudinal time-point 3. PBMCs numbering 2 million and stored at -80 C yielded the unsorted libraries. In this sample, this clonotype turned up a few times. As yet, its antigen is unknown. The sequencing input was PBMCs. This receptor was identified in a woman between 40 and 50 years old in good health. The chain joins TRBV11-2 to TRBJ2-7; D is ambiguous. In DNA, the CDR3 is TGTGCCAGCAGCTTAGAGCCAAGACTTAACTACGAGCAGTACTTC. Protein sequence: CASSLEPRLNYEQYF.